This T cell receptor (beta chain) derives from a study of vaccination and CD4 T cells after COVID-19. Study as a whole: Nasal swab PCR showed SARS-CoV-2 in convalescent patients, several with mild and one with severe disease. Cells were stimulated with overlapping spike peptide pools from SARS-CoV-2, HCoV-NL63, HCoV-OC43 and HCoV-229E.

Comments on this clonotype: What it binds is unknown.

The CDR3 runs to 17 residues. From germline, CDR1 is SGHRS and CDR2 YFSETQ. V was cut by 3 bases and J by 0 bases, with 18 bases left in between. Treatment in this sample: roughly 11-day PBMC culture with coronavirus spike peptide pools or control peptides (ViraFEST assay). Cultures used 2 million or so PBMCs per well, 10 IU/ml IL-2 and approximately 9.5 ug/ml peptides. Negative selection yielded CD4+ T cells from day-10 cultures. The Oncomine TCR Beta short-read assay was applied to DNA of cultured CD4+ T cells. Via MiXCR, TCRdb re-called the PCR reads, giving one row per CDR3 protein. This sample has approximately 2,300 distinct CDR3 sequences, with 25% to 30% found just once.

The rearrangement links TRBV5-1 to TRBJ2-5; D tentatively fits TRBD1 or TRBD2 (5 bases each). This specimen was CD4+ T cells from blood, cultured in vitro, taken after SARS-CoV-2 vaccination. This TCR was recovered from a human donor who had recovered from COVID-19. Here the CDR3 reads CASSSPPGPLDQETQYF. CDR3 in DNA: TGCGCCAGCAGCTCACCACCGGGACCGCTGGACCAAGAGACCCAGTACTTC. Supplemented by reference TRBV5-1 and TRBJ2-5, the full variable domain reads KAGVTQTPRYLIKTRGQQVTLSCSPISGHRSVSWYQQTPGQGLQFLFEYFSETQRNKGNFPGRFSGRQFSNSRSEMNVSTLELGDSALYLCASSSPPGPLDQETQYFGPGTRLLVL.